This passage covers 13 T cell receptor beta chains from one sample sequenced in a study of blood T cells in healthy people across ages. A J-beta primer mix and a sample-barcoded 5' primer were used in a second PCR of about 7 to 12 cycles. TCRdb reprocessed the 5' RACE reads with MiXCR, giving one entry per CDR3 protein. The repertoire holds 1.5 million to 2 million distinct CDR3 sequences, about 49% seen once, with around 2.1% in the top ten. Sequencing used blood. These receptors were taken from a woman aged 40 to 49 in good health.

The chain links TRBV4-3 to TRBJ2-7, with D hard to call. V lost 0 bases, J lost 0 bases, and 15 bases lay in between. Germline assignment: CDR1 LGHNA and CDR2 YSLEER. CDR3 length: 17 amino acids. CDR3 in amino acids: CASSQDLFVRSSYEQYF. CDR3 nucleotides: TGCGCCAGCAGCCAAGATCTGTTTGTTCGTTCCTCCTACGAGCAGTACTTC.

The rearrangement joins TRBV12-3 or TRBV12-4 to TRBJ2-5; 8 bases are shared with TRBD1. CDR3 length: 16 amino acids. The junction had 8 bases not matched to a gene; V was cut back by 3 bases and J by 2 bases. The CDR3 DNA reads TGTGCCAGCAGTTTCGCGGGACAGGCAATTCAAGAGACCCAGTACTTC. Amino acids: CASSFAGQAIQETQYF.

The genes are TRBV19 and TRBJ1-1, with 7 bases lining up with TRBD1. The V gene's germline CDR1 is LNHDA and CDR2 SQIVND (reference sequence). This CDR3 contains 11 residues. J was trimmed by 7 bases and V by 6 bases; bases with no gene match: 2. The CDR3 protein is CASRGTVEAFF. For the CDR3, the DNA is TGTGCCAGTAGGGGGACAGTTGAAGCTTTCTTT.

The chain carries TRBV9 and TRBJ2-5, with TRBD1 as a possible D gene (5 bases). The CDR3 is 15 residues long. Germline CDR1 and CDR2: SGDLS and YYNGEE. Deletions cut 0 bases from V and 4 bases from J, with 13 bases between. In DNA form, the CDR3 reads TGTGCCAGCAGCGTAGGGGGCAGGGTTGGAGAGACCCAGTACTTC. This translates into CASSVGGRVGETQYF.

This clonotype was detected only a few times. This chain connects TRBV29-1 to TRBJ2-5; D might be TRBD1 (6 bases). Trimming removed 6 bases from V and 0 bases from J, with 20 bases in between. The germline V gene has CDR1 SQVTM and CDR2 ANQGSEA. The CDR3 has 16 residues. The CDR3 region is CSVERNTGTHQETQYF. The CDR3 DNA reads as TGCAGCGTGGAGAGAAACACCGGGACACACCAAGAGACCCAGTACTTC.

This chain connects TRBV20-1 to TRBJ2-5, with TRBD2 as a possible D gene (6 bases). V was shortened by 7 bases and J by 1 base, with 10 bases between the two germline ends. The CDR3 extends over 12 amino acids. Germline CDR1 reads DFQATT; CDR2 reads SNEGSKA (reference sequence). The CDR3 is CSERRGQETQYF. CDR3 sequence (DNA): TGCAGTGAGAGGCGGGGCCAAGAGACCCAGTACTTC.

This clonotype was picked up a small number of times. The chain combines TRBV7-3 with TRBJ1-6, with D unresolved. V was shortened by 1 base and J by 8 bases, with 6 bases between the two germline ends. CDR1 and CDR2 from the germline V gene are SGHTA and FQGTGA. The CDR3 length is 13 residues. DNA of the CDR3: TGTGCCAGCAGCTTAAACGGGGATTCACCCCTCCACTTT. This gives the protein CASSLNGDSPLHF.

The genes are TRBV20-1 and TRBJ2-1; no reliable D call. Germline V gene sequence: CDR1 DFQATT, CDR2 SNEGSKA (reference sequence). V was trimmed by 1 base and J by 2 bases, leaving 6 bases between them. The CDR3 contains 13 residues. The CDR3 nucleotides are TGCAGTGCTAGAGTTCCCCCCTACAATGAGCAGTTCTTC. Encoded protein: CSARVPPYNEQFF.

This clonotype was counted only a few times. The V gene is TRBV7-8, the J gene TRBJ2-3; maybe TRBD2 (5 bases). Germline V gene sequence: CDR1 SGHVS, CDR2 FQNEAQ. The V and J ends lost 4 bases and 1 base respectively, with 12 bases between them. This CDR3 is 15 amino acids long. The CDR3, as DNA: TGTGCCAGCAGCTCCCTTTACGGGGGCACAGATACGCAGTATTTT. Encoded protein: CASSSLYGGTDTQYF.

The table lists this clonotype with a few counts. This chain connects TRBV7-2 to TRBJ2-5; 9 bases match TRBD1. Per germline, CDR1 SGHTA and CDR2 FQGNSA. Trimming took 5 bases from V and 11 from J; bases not matched to a gene: 12. The CDR3 covers 14 residues. CDR3 protein: CASSRPGQGYGQYF. The DNA for the CDR3 is TGTGCCAGCAGCCGACCGGGACAGGGATATGGGCAGTACTTC.

On this clonotype: Germline and junction disagree at one end, which may indicate a read error. The rearrangement joins TRBV7-2 to TRBJ2-7, with TRBD1 as a possible D gene (6 bases). The better agreement between TRBJ2-5 and the DNA end casts doubt on the J call. The CDR3 sequence is 14 residues long. Germline assignment: CDR1 SGHTA and CDR2 FQGNSA. In nucleotides, the CDR3 is TGTGTCAGCAGCTTGAACAGGGCCGCGGAGACCCAGTACTTC. It is translated as CVSSLNRAAETQYF.

This clonotype was seen a handful of times. The chain is built from TRBV12-3 or TRBV12-4 and TRBJ2-5, with D unresolved. TRBJ2-7 explains the end of the DNA better; the J call may be wrong. This CDR3 comprises 13 residues. The CDR3 coding sequence is TGTGCCAGCAGTTCGGACGGGTCCAGCGAGCAGTACTTC. This encodes CASSSDGSSEQYF.

The gene calls are TRBV20-1 and TRBJ2-1, with TRBD2 matching over 11 bases. Trimming cost V 7 bases and J 5 bases; bases outside gene matches: 4. Germline lookup yields CDR1 DFQATT and CDR2 SNEGSKA (reference sequence). The CDR3 is 13 residues long. CDR3 sequence reads: CSVPGLADNEQFF. In nucleotides, the CDR3 is TGCAGTGTCCCGGGACTAGCGGACAATGAGCAGTTCTTC.